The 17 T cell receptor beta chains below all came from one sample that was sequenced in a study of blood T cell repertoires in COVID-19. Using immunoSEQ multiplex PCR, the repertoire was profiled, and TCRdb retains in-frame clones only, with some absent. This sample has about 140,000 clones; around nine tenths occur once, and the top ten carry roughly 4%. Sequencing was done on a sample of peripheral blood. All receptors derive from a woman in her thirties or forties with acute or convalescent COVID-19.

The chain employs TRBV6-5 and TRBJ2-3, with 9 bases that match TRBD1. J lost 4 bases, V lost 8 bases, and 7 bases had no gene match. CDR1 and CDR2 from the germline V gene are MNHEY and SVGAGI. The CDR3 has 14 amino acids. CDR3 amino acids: CASGPGQGPDTQYF. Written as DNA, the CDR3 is TGTGCCAGCGGACCGGGACAGGGACCAGATACGCAGTATTTT.

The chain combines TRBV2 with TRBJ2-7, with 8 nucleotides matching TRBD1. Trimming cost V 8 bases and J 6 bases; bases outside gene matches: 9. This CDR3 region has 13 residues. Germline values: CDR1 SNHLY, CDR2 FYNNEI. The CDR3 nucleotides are TGTGCCAGCGGCCGGGGAGGACAGGGCGAGCAGTACTTC. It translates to CASGRGGQGEQYF.

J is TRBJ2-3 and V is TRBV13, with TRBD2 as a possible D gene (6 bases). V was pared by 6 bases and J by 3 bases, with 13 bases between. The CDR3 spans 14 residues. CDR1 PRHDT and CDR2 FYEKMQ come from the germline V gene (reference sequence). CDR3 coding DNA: TGTGCCAGCAGGGAAGGAGGGCCAACAGATACGCAGTATTTT. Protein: CASREGGPTDTQYF.

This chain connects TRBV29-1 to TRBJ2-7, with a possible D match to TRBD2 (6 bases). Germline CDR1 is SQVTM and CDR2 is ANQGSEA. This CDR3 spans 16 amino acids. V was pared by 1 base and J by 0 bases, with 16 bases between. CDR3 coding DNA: TGCAGCGTTGAAGGGGCGCGGGCGGGGCCCTCCTACGAGCAGTACTTC. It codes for CSVEGARAGPSYEQYF.

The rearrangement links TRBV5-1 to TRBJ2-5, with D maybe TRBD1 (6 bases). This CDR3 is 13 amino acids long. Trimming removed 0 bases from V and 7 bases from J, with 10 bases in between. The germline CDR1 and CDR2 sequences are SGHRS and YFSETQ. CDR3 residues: CASSLGAGVTQYF. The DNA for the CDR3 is TGCGCCAGCAGCTTGGGTGCAGGGGTGACCCAGTACTTC. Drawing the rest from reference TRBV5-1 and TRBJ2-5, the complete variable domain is KAGVTQTPRYLIKTRGQQVTLSCSPISGHRSVSWYQQTPGQGLQFLFEYFSETQRNKGNFPGRFSGRQFSNSRSEMNVSTLELGDSALYLCASSLGAGVTQYFGPGTRLLVL.

Here the CDR3 reads CASSFPGLRYEQYF. In DNA form, the CDR3 reads TGTGCCAGCAGCTTTCCGGGACTGAGATACGAGCAGTACTTC. The chain uses TRBV5-6 and TRBJ2-7; D perhaps matches TRBD2 (6 bases). V was trimmed by 2 bases and J by 4 bases, leaving 13 bases between them. The CDR3 length is 14 residues. Germline V CDR1 and CDR2: SGHDT, YYEEEE.

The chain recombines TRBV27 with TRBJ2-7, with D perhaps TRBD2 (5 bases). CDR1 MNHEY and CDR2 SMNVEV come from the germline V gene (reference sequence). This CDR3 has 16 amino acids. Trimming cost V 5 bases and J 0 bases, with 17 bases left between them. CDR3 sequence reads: CASSKLRAGLSYEQYF. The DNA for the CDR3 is TGTGCCAGCAGTAAGTTGCGGGCGGGCCTCTCCTACGAGCAGTACTTC.

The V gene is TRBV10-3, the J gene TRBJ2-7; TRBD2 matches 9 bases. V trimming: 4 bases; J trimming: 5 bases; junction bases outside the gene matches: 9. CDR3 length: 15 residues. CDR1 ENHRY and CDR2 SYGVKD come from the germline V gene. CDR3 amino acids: CAISVSGRPPDEQYF. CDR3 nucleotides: TGTGCCATCAGTGTGAGCGGGAGGCCCCCCGACGAGCAGTACTTC.

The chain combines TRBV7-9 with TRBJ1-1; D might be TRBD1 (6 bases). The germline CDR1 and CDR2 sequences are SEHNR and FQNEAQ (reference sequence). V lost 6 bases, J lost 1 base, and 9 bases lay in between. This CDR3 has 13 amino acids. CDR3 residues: CASRAQGNTEAFF. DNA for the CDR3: TGTGCCAGCAGAGCACAGGGGAACACTGAAGCTTTCTTT.

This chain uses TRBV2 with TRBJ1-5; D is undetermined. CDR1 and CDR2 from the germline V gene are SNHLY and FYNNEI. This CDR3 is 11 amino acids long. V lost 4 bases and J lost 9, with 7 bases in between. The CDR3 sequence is CASSVSGPQHF. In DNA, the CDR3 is TGTGCCAGCAGTGTATCGGGGCCCCAGCATTTT.

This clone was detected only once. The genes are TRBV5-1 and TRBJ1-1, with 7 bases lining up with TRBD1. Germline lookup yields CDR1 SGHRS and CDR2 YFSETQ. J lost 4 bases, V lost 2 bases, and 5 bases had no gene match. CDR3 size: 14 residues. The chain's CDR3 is CASSFETGTTEAFF. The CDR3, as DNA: TGCGCCAGCAGCTTTGAGACAGGGACCACTGAAGCTTTCTTT. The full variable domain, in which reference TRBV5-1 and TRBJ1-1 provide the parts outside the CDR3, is KAGVTQTPRYLIKTRGQQVTLSCSPISGHRSVSWYQQTPGQGLQFLFEYFSETQRNKGNFPGRFSGRQFSNSRSEMNVSTLELGDSALYLCASSFETGTTEAFFGQGTRLTVV.

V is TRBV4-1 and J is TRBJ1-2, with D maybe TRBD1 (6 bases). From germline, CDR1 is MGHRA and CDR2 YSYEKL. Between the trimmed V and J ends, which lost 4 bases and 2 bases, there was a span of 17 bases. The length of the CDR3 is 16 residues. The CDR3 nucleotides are TGCGCCAGCAGCCGCCAGGTCATGGGGGCGAACTATGGCTACACCTTC. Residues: CASSRQVMGANYGYTF.

The CDR3 DNA sequence: TGTGCCAGCAGCTTAGACAGGGCCCGAGAGGGCGGGGAGCTGTTTTTT. Protein product: CASSLDRAREGGELFF. The chain combines TRBV7-3 with TRBJ2-2; 7 bases align to TRBD1. The CDR3 is 16 amino acids. Looked up from germline, CDR1 is SGHTA and CDR2 is FQGTGA. After removal of 2 bases from V and 7 bases from J, the junction contained 10 bases not matched to a gene.

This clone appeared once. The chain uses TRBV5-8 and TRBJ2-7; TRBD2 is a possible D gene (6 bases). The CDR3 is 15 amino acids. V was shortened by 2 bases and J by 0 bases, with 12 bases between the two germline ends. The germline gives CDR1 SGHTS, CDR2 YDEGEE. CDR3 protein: CASSFFIGGSYEQYF. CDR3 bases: TGTGCCAGCAGCTTTTTTATCGGGGGCTCCTACGAGCAGTACTTC.

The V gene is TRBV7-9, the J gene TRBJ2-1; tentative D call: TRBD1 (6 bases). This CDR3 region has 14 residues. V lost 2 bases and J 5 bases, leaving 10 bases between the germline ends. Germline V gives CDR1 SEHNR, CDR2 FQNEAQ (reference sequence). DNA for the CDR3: TGTGCCAGCAGCTTACCCAGGGGAAACAATGAGCAGTTCTTC. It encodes CASSLPRGNNEQFF.

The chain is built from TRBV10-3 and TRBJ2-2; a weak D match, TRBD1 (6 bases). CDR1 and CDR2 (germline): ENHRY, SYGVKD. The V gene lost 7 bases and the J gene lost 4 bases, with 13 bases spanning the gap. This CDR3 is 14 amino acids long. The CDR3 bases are TGTGCCATCACAGGGGCCACCACCACCGGGGAGCTGTTTTTT. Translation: CAITGATTTGELFF.

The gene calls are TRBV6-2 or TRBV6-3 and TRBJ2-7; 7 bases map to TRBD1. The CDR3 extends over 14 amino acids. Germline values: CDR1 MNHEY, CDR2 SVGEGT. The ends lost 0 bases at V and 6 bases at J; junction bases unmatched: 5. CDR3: CASSYSTGSSEQYF. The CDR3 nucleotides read TGTGCCAGCAGTTACTCGACAGGGTCCAGCGAGCAGTACTTC.